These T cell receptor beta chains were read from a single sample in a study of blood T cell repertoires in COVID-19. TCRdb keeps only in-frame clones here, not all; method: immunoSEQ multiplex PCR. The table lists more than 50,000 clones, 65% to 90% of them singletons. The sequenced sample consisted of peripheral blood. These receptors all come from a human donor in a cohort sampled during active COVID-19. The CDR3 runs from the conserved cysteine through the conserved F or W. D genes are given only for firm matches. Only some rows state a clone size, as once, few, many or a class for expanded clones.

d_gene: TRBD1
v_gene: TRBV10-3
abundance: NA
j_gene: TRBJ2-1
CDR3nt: TGTGCCATCACCTCGGGACAGGGAGGCTATGAGCAGCTCTTC
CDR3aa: CAITSGQGGYEQLF

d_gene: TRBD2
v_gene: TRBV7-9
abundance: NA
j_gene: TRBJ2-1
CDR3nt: TGTGCCAGCAGCTCCACCTTAGCGGGGGGGCCTGGAGAGCAGTTCTTC
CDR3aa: CASSSTLAGGPGEQFF

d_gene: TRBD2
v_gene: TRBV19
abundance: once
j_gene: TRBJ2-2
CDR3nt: TGTGCCAGTAGTGCCAGGGGACTAGACACCGGGGAGCTGTTTTTT
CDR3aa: CASSARGLDTGELFF

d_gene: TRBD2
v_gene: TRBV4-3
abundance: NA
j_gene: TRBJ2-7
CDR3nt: TGCGCCAGCAGCCAAGATTGGGGGGGAGCCTACGAGCAGTACTTC
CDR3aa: CASSQDWGGAYEQYF

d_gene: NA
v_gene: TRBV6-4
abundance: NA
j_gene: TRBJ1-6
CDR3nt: TGTGCCAGCAGCCCGGACAGAACCCTAAGGAATTCACCCCTCCACTTT
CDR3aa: CASSPDRTLRNSPLHF

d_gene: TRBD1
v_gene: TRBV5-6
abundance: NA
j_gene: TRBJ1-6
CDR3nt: TGTGCCAGCAGCTTGATGGGACAGTATAATTCACCCCTCCACTTT
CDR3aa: CASSLMGQYNSPLHF

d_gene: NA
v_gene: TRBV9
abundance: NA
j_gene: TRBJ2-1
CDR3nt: TGTGCCAGCAGCGTAGGGCTAGTCTCCTACAATGAGCAGTTCTTC
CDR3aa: CASSVGLVSYNEQFF

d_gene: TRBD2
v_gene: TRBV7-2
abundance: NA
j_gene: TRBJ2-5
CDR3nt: TGTGCCAGCAGCCTAGGGACTAGCGGGTGGAAGTACTTC
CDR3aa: CASSLGTSGWKYF

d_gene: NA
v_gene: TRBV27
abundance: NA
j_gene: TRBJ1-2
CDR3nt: TGTGCCAGCAGTTTCCGGGGGGGATATGGCTACACCTTC
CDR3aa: CASSFRGGYGYTF

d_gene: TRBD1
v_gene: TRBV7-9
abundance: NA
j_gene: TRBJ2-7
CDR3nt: TGTGCCAGCAGGGCCGGGACAGGGAGTTCCTACGAGCAGTACTTC
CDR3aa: CASRAGTGSSYEQYF

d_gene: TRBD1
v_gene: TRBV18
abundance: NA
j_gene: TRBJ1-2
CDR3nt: TGTGCCAGCTCACCATACGACAGGGTCTATGGCTACACCTTC
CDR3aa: CASSPYDRVYGYTF

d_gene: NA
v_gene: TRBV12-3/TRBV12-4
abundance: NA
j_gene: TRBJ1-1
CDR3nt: TGTGCCAGCAGTTCCCCTCCTGTGTTTGAAGCTTTCTTT
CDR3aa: CASSSPPVFEAFF

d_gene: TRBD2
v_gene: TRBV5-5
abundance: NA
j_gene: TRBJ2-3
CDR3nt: TGTGCCAGCAGACAACTAGCGGGGGTCACAGATACGCAGTATTTT
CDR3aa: CASRQLAGVTDTQYF

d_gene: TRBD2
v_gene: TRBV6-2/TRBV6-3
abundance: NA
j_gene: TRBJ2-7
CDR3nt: TGTGCCAGCAGTTACCCTTCTACTGGACTAGCGTTGGTCTACGAGCAGTACTTC
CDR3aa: CASSYPSTGLALVYEQYF

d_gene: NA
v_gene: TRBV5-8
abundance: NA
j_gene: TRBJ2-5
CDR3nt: TGTGCCAGCAGCGCCTCCCCGAGGGAGACCCAGTACTTC
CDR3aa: CASSASPRETQYF

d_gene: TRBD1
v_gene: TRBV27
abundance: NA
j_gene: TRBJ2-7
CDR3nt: TGTGCCAGCAGTTTATGGGGGACAGGGAACGAGCAGTACTTC
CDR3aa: CASSLWGTGNEQYF

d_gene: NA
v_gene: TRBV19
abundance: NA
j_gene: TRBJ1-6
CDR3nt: TGTGCCAGTAGTACCCTACACAGGGTTTATAATTCACCCCTCCACTTT
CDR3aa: CASSTLHRVYNSPLHF

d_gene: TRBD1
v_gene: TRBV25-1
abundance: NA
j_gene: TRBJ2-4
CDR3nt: TGTGCCAGCCTGAGTACGCCGGGACAGGGGAGAGGGAACATTCAGTACTTC
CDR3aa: CASLSTPGQGRGNIQYF

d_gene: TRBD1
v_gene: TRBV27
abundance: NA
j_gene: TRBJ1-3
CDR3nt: TGTGCCAGCAGTTCGTCAGGGGGGACCTCTGGAAACACCATATATTTT
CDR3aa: CASSSSGGTSGNTIYF

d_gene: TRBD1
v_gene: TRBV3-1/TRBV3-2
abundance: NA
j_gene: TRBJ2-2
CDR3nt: TGTGCCAGCAGCCCGGACAGGACCGGGGAGCTGTTTTTT
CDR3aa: CASSPDRTGELFF

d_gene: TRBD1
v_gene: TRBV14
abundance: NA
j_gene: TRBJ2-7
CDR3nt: TGTGCCAGCAGCGGACAGGGCCACGAGCAGTACTTC
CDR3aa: CASSGQGHEQYF

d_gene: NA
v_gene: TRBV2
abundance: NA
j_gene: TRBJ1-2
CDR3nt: TGTGCCAGCAGCACAGAGATTCTTAACTATGGCTACACCTTC
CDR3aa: CASSTEILNYGYTF

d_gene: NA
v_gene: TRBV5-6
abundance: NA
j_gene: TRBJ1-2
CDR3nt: TGTGCCAGCAGCTCCCCGAGGGCAGGCTATGGCTACACCTTC
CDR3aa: CASSSPRAGYGYTF

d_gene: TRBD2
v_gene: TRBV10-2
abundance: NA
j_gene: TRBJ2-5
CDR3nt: TGCGCCAGCACGGGACTAGCGGGGTTCCAAGAGACCCAGTACTTC
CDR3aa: CASTGLAGFQETQYF

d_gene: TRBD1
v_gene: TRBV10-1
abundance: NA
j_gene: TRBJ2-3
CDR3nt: TGCGCCAGCAGTGAGAGGGACAGCTCCTCAGATACGCAGTATTTT
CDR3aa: CASSERDSSSDTQYF

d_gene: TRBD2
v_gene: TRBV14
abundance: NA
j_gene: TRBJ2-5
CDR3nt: TGTGCCAGCAGCCAAGCGGGAGGGGAGACCCAGTACTTC
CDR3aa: CASSQAGGETQYF

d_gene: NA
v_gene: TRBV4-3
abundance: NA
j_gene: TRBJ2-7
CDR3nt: TGCGCCAGCAGCCCTAGTCCCCAGGGGCAGGGAGACGAGCAGTACTTC
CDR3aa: CASSPSPQGQGDEQYF

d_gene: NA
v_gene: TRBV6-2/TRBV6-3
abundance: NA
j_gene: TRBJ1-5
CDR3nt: TGTGCCAGCAGTGCGGGATCGAGGGGCCAGCCCCAGCATTTT
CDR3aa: CASSAGSRGQPQHF

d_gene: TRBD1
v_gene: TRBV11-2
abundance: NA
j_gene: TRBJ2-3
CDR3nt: TGTGCCAGCAGCTCCGGTCCAGGGGGTGGCACAGATACGCAGTATTTT
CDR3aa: CASSSGPGGGTDTQYF

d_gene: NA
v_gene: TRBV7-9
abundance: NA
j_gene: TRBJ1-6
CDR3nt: TGTGCCAGCAGCCCCCTCAGGACAAGGAATTCACCCCTCCACTTT
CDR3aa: CASSPLRTRNSPLHF

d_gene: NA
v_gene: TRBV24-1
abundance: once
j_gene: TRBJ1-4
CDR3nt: TGTGCCACCAGTGATTTCTCAGGGCCTAATGAAAAACTGTTTTTT
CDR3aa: CATSDFSGPNEKLFF

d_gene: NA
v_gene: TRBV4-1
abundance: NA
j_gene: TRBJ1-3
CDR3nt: TGCGCCAGCAGCCAAGAAGCCGGGATGGGTGGAAACACCATATATTTT
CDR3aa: CASSQEAGMGGNTIYF

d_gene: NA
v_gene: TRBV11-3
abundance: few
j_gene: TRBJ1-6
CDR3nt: TGTGCCAGCAGCTTAGATCCCGGGAGACGAGGTTCACCCCTCCACTTT
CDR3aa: CASSLDPGRRGSPLHF

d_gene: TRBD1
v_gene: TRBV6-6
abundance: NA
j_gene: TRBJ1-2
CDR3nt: TGTGCCAGCAGAACCGGACAGGGGGCTGGGGGCTACACCTTC
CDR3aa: CASRTGQGAGGYTF

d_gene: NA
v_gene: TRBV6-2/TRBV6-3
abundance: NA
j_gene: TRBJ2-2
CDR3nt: TGTGCCAGCAGTTCCGGAGGCACCGGGGAGCTGTTTTTT
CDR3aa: CASSSGGTGELFF

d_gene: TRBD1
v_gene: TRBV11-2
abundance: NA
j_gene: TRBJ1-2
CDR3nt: TGTGCCAGCAGCATCTCCGGGACAGGGGCCAATGGCTACACCTTC
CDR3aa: CASSISGTGANGYTF

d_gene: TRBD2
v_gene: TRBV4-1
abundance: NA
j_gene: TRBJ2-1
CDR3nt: TGCGCCAGCAGCCAAGTCTGGCGGGGGGGCTACAATGAGCAGTTCTTC
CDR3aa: CASSQVWRGGYNEQFF

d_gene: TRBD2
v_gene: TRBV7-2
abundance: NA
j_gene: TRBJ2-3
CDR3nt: TGTGCCAGCAGCCCACAGACTAGCGGGGGCGGAGATACGCAGTATTTT
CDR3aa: CASSPQTSGGGDTQYF

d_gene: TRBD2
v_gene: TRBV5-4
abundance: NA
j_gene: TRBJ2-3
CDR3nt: TGTGCCAGCTACAGGACTAGCGGGGGGGCAGTAGATACGCAGTATTTT
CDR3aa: CASYRTSGGAVDTQYF

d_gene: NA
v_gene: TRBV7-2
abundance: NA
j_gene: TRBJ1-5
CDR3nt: TGTGCCAGCAGCCCCAACACGGGAGGCAATCAGCCCCAGCATTTT
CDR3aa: CASSPNTGGNQPQHF

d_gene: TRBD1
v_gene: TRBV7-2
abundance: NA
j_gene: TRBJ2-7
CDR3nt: TGTGCCAGCAGCTTAGCCCCAGGGGGCGCGGTCCACGAGCAGTACTTC
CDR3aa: CASSLAPGGAVHEQYF

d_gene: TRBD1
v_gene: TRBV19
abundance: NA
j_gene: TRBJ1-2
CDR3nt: TGTGCCAGTAGTAATCCCCCAGGGGGCGGCTACACCTTC
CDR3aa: CASSNPPGGGYTF

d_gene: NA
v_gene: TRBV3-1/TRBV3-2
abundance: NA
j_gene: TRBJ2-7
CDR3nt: TGTGCCAGCAGCCAAGATCGACACTTCTACGAGCAGTACTTC
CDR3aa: CASSQDRHFYEQYF

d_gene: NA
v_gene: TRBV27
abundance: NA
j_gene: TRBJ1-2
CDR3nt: TGTGCCAGCAGTTTACAGGGGAGCTATGGCTACACCTTC
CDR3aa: CASSLQGSYGYTF

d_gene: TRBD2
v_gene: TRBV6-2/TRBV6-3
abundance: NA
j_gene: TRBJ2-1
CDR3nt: TGTGCCAGCAGTGGGACTAGGGGCCTTGAGCAGTTCTTC
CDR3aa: CASSGTRGLEQFF

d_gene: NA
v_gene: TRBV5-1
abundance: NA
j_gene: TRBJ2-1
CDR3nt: TGCGCCAGCAGCTTGGGCGGTCGGCGTGGAATAAATGAGCAGTTCTTC
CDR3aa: CASSLGGRRGINEQFF

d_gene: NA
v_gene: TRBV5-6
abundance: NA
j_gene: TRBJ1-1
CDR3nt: TGTGCCAGCAGCTTGTTTGGGAGGGGGGGCACTGAAGCTTTCTTT
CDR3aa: CASSLFGRGGTEAFF

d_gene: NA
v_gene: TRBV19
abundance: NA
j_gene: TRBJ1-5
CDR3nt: TGTGCCAGTAGGAGGGGGGGGCCGAGCAATCAGCCCCAGCATTTT
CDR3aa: CASRRGGPSNQPQHF

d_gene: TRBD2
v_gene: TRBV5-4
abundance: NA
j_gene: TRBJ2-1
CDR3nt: TGTGCCAGCAGCGGGACTAGCGGGGGGATGGGGCAGTTCTTC
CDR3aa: CASSGTSGGMGQFF

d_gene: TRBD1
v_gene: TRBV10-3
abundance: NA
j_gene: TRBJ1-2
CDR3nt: TGTGCCACCCAGGGGAGCGGACAGGAATATTCTAACTATGGCTACACCTTC
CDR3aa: CATQGSGQEYSNYGYTF

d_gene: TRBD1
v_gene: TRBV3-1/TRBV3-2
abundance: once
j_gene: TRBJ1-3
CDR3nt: TGTGCCAGCAGCCCCGGGACAGGGTTTGGAAACACCATATATTTT
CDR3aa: CASSPGTGFGNTIYF

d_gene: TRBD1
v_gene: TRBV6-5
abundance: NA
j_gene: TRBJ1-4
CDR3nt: TGTGCCAGCAGTTTCCTTACAGGGGCAACTAATGAAAAACTGTTTTTT
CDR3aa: CASSFLTGATNEKLFF

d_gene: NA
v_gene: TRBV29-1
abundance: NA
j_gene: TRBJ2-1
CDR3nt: TGCAGCAAGACTAGTTCCGATGAGCAGTTCTTC
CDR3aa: CSKTSSDEQFF

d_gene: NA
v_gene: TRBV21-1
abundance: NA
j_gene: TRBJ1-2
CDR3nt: TGTGCCAGCAGCAGATCATTTAAGGACAGCTATGGCTACACCTTC
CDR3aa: CASSRSFKDSYGYTF

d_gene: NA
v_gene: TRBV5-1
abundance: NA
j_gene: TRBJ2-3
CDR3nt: TGCGCCAGCAGCTTGGGGAGGACGGGGGTAGATACGCAGTATTTT
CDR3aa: CASSLGRTGVDTQYF

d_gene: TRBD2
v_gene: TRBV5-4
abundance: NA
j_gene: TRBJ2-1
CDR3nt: TGTGCCAGCAGCTTGAGACTAGCGGGGTTCAATGAGCAGTTCTTC
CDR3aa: CASSLRLAGFNEQFF

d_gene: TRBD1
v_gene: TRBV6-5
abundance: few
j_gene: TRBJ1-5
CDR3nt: TGTGCCAGCAGTTACTCTGGGACAGGGGGCGGACAGCCCCAGCATTTT
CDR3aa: CASSYSGTGGGQPQHF

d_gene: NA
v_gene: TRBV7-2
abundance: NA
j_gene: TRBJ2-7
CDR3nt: TGTGCCAGCAGCTTAGGTAGGGGGAGCTACGAGCAGTACTTC
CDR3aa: CASSLGRGSYEQYF

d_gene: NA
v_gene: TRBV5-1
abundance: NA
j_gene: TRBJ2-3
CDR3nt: TGCGCCAGCAGCGTTAGCCGGAGCACAGATACGCAGTATTTT
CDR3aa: CASSVSRSTDTQYF

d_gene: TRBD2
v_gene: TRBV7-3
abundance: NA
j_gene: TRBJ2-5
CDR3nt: TGTGCCAGCAGCTTAACAGCGGGACAAGAGACCCAGTACTTC
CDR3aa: CASSLTAGQETQYF